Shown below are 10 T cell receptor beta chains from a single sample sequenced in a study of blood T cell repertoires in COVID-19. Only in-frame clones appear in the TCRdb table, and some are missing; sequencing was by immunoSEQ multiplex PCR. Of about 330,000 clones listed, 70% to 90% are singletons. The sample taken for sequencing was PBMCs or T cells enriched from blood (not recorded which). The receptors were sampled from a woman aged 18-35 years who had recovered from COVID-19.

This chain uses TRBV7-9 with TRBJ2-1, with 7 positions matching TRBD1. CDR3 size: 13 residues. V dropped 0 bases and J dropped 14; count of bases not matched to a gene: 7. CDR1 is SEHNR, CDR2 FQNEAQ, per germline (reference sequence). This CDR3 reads CASSLAGGEVKFF. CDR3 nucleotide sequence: TGTGCCAGCAGCTTAGCAGGGGGCGAGGTAAAGTTCTTC.

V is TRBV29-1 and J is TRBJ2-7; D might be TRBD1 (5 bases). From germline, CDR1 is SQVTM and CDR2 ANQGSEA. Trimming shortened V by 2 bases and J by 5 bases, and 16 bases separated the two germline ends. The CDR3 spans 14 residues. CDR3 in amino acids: CSVERSGPRNEQYF. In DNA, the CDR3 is TGCAGCGTTGAACGGTCAGGGCCAAGGAACGAGCAGTACTTC.

CDR3 coding DNA: TGCGCCAGCAGCGGTATTGCCAGGGGAATGAACACTGAAGCTTTCTTT. Translated, it gives CASSGIARGMNTEAFF. V usage is TRBV5-1 and J usage is TRBJ1-1; D might be TRBD1 (6 bases). With 4 bases removed from V and 0 bases from J, the gap between germline ends came to 16 bases. Per germline, CDR1 SGHRS and CDR2 YFSETQ. The CDR3 extends over 16 amino acids.

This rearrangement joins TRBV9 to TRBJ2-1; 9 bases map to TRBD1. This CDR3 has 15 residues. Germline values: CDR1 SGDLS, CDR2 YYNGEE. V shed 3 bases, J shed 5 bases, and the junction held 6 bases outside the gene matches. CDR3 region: CASSGSGQGDNEQFF. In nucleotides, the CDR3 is TGTGCCAGCAGCGGATCGGGACAGGGAGACAATGAGCAGTTCTTC.

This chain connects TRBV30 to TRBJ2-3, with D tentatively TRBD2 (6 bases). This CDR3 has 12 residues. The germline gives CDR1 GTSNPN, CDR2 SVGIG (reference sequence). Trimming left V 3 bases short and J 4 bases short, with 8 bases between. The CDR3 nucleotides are TGTGCCTGGAGCGGGAGCGCAGATACGCAGTATTTT. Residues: CAWSGSADTQYF.

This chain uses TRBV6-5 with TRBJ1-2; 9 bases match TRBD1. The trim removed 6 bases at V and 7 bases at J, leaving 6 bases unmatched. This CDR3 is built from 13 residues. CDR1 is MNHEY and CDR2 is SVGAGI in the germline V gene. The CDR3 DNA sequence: TGTGCCAGCAGACAGGGACAGGGCGGTGGCTACACCTTC. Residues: CASRQGQGGGYTF.

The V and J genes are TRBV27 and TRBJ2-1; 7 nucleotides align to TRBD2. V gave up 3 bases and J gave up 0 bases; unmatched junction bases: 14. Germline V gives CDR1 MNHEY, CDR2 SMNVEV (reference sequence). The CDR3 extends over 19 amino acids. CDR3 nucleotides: TGTGCCAGCAGTTTCATTACCCCCTTAGCGGGCGGCTCCTACAATGAGCAGTTCTTC. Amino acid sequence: CASSFITPLAGGSYNEQFF.

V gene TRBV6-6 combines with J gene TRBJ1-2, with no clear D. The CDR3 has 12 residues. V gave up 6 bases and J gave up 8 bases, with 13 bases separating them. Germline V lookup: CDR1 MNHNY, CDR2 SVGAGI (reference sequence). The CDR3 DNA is TGTGCCAGCAGCCGATCGTCGGGAGGCTACACCTTC. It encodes CASSRSSGGYTF.

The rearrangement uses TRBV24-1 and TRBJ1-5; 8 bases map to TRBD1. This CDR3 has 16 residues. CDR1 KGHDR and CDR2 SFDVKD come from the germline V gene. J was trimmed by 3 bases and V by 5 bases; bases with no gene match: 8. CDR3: CATSAETGVYNQPQHF. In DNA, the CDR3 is TGTGCCACCAGTGCCGAGACAGGGGTGTACAATCAGCCCCAGCATTTT.

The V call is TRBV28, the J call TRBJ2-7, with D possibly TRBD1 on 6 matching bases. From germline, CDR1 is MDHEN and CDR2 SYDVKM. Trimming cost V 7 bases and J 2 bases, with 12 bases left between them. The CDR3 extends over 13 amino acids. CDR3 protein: CASTSRDTYEQYF. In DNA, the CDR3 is TGTGCCAGCACCAGCAGGGACACCTACGAGCAGTACTTC.